These 25 T cell receptor beta chains were all obtained from the same sample, sequenced in a study of preoperative IRX-2 immunotherapy in early breast cancer. Noted treatment: preoperative locoregional IRX-2 cytokine immunotherapy. The table came from immunoSEQ multiplex PCR; TCRdb's copy has only in-frame clones and leaves some out. The table lists under 30,000 clones, about 87% of them singletons, with about 30% in the top ten. This sample comprised tumor tissue, obtained after IRX-2 immunotherapy. These receptors were taken from a human donor with breast cancer.

The gene calls are TRBV5-1 and TRBJ2-6; D gene unclear. V was clipped by 3 bases and J by 0 bases, with 4 bases between them. The CDR3 totals 14 residues. CDR1 and CDR2 from the germline V gene are SGHRS and YFSETQ. This CDR3 reads CASSWDSGANVLTF. In DNA form, the CDR3 reads TGCGCCAGCAGCTGGGACTCTGGGGCCAACGTCCTGACTTTC.

The chain combines TRBV5-6 with TRBJ2-3; D is ambiguous. The CDR3 covers 14 residues. Trimming left V 0 bases short and J 1 base short, with 6 bases between. The germline gives CDR1 SGHDT, CDR2 YYEEEE. This chain's CDR3 is CASSLVPRTDTQYF. The CDR3 coding sequence is TGTGCCAGCAGCTTGGTGCCTCGCACAGATACGCAGTATTTT. Filled out from reference TRBV5-6 and TRBJ2-3, the complete variable domain reads DAGVTQSPTHLIKTRGQQVTLRCSPKSGHDTVSWYQQALGQGPQFIFQYYEEEERQRGNFPDRFSGHQFPNYSSELNVNALLLGDSALYLCASSLVPRTDTQYFGPGTRLTVL.

The chain combines TRBV28 with TRBJ1-2; 10 nucleotides agree with TRBD1. CDR1 is MDHEN, CDR2 SYDVKM, per germline. J was trimmed by 7 bases and V by 6 bases; bases with no gene match: 11. The CDR3 contains 15 residues. The CDR3 protein is CASSQTGTGVFGYTF. CDR3 DNA sequence: TGTGCCAGCAGCCAAACCGGGACAGGGGTTTTTGGCTACACCTTC.

This chain connects TRBV28 to TRBJ1-5; tentative D call: TRBD1 (6 bases). The CDR3 runs 17 residues. Germline CDR1 MDHEN, CDR2 SYDVKM. The V end was cut by 7 bases, the J end by 2 bases, with 21 bases between. The CDR3, as DNA: TGTGCCAGCACCCCCCCTGGGAACGAGGGGGGCAATCAGCCCCAGCATTTT. It codes for CASTPPGNEGGNQPQHF. The variable domain in full, with the rest retrieved from reference TRBV28 and TRBJ1-5, is DVKVTQSSRYLVKRTGEKVFLECVQDMDHENMFWYRQDPGLGLRLIYFSYDVKMKEKGDIPEGYSVSREKKERFSLILESASTNQTSMYLCASTPPGNEGGNQPQHFGDGTRLSIL.

This clone was recorded once. The chain uses TRBV27 and TRBJ2-7; possibly TRBD1 for D (6 bases). The CDR3 sequence is 14 residues long. From germline, CDR1 is MNHEY and CDR2 SMNVEV (reference sequence). V lost 5 bases and J lost 6, with 17 bases in between. The CDR3 DNA reads as TGTGCCAGCAGTCCCCGGCCACAGGGACGCGAGCAGTACTTC. As protein: CASSPRPQGREQYF.

V and J are TRBV2 and TRBJ1-1; weak D call: TRBD1 (5 bases). This CDR3 is 14 amino acids long. Trimming cost V 1 base and J 4 bases, with 10 bases left between them. CDR1 SNHLY and CDR2 FYNNEI come from the germline V gene. Here the CDR3 reads CASSEEGGVTEAFF. The DNA of the CDR3 is TGTGCCAGCAGTGAAGAGGGAGGGGTCACTGAAGCTTTCTTT.

The chain combines TRBV2 with TRBJ2-1, with D perhaps assigned TRBD1 or TRBD2 (5 bases each). There are 14 residues in the CDR3. Trimming stripped 5 bases from V and 9 bases from J, with 17 bases between. CDR1 and CDR2 from the germline V gene are SNHLY and FYNNEI. CDR3 amino acids: CASSMLAPRGEQFF. Here the CDR3 DNA reads TGTGCCAGCAGTATGCTAGCCCCGAGGGGTGAGCAGTTCTTC. The entire variable domain, with the rest obtained from reference TRBV2 and TRBJ2-1, is as follows: EPEVTQTPSHQVTQMGQEVILRCVPISNHLYFYWYRQILGQKVEFLVSFYNNEISEKSEIFDDQFSVERPDGSNFTLKIRSTKLEDSAMYFCASSMLAPRGEQFFGPGTRLTVL.

The chain carries TRBV30 and TRBJ2-3; D may match TRBD1 or TRBD2 (5 bases each). The CDR3 extends over 14 amino acids. CDR1 is GTSNPN, CDR2 SVGIG, per germline (reference sequence). The V end was cut by 4 bases, the J end by 5 bases, with 16 bases between. Here the CDR3 reads CAWIPSGAKDTQYF. The CDR3 DNA reads as TGTGCCTGGATCCCATCCGGGGCCAAAGATACGCAGTATTTT.

The rearrangement uses TRBV19 and TRBJ1-6, with 7 bases matching TRBD1. J gave up 9 bases and V 5 bases, and 1 base lay outside the gene matches. CDR3 length: 12 residues. The germline gives CDR1 LNHDA, CDR2 SQIVND (reference sequence). This CDR3 reads CASSHRGSPLHF. The CDR3 region has the DNA TGTGCCAGTAGTCACAGGGGTTCACCCCTCCACTTT.

This clone was counted once. V is TRBV11-3 and J is TRBJ2-7; D is unresolved. V was trimmed by 1 base and J by 1 base, leaving 5 bases between them. CDR3 length equals 13 residues. Germline V gene lookup returns CDR1 SGHNT and CDR2 YENEEA. CDR3 DNA sequence: TGTGCCAGCAGCTTAGCAGTTTCCTACGAGCAGTACTTC. This codes for CASSLAVSYEQYF.

The chain combines TRBV10-3 with TRBJ2-7, with a weak D call TRBD1 (5 bases). The CDR3 is 15 residues long. Germline V CDR1 and CDR2: ENHRY, SYGVKD. The ends were cut back, 5 bases at V and 0 bases at J, with 14 bases in the middle. CDR3 sequence: CAISPRDLSSYEQYF. In nucleotides, the CDR3 is TGTGCCATCAGTCCCAGGGATCTAAGCTCCTACGAGCAGTACTTC.

The gene calls are TRBV9 and TRBJ2-2, with 8 nucleotides matching TRBD1. V lost 4 bases and J lost 2; bases outside the gene matches: 7. CDR3 length: 16 residues. Per germline, CDR1 SGDLS and CDR2 YYNGEE. This CDR3 reads CASSLRTGSNTGELFF. In DNA, the CDR3 is TGTGCCAGCAGCCTCCGGACAGGGTCTAACACCGGGGAGCTGTTTTTT.

The chain links TRBV9 to TRBJ1-2, with 8 bases fitting TRBD1. The V and J ends lost 4 bases and 4 bases, in that order; junction bases with no gene match: 6. CDR3 length: 14 amino acids. Looked up from germline, CDR1 is SGDLS and CDR2 is YYNGEE. This CDR3 reads CASSSGQGGYGYTF. The DNA for the CDR3 is TGTGCCAGCAGCAGCGGACAGGGAGGCTATGGCTACACCTTC.

This clone was observed once. The chain links TRBV18 to TRBJ1-4; D perhaps matches TRBD1 (6 bases). Trimming left V 4 bases short and J 3 bases short, with 12 bases between. The CDR3 contains 15 residues. Germline CDR1 reads KGHSH; CDR2 reads LQKENI. CDR3 nucleotides: TGTGCCAGCTCACAGAGGGCAGGGGCTAATGAAAAACTGTTTTTT. It encodes CASSQRAGANEKLFF.

For this clone: One end of the junction fails to match germline, which may point to a read error. This sequence joins TRBV7-9 and TRBJ2-2, with a tentative D call TRBD2 (5 bases). The CDR3 totals 15 residues. In germline, CDR1 is SEHNR, CDR2 FQNEAQ (reference sequence). CDR3 in amino acids: CASSLGHPITGKLFF. CDR3 in DNA: TGTGCCAGCAGCTTAGGACACCCGATCACCGGGAAGCTGTTTTTT.

V and J are TRBV6-5 and TRBJ2-2, with D uncertain. Trimming removed 6 bases at V and 7 bases at J, with 6 bases between. The CDR3 contains 11 residues. Germline CDR1 MNHEY, CDR2 SVGAGI. This CDR3 reads CASRRNGELFF. The DNA for the CDR3 is TGTGCCAGCAGGCGTAACGGGGAGCTGTTTTTT.

The rearrangement uses TRBV28 and TRBJ1-5; TRBD1 is a possible D gene (6 bases). The germline V gene encodes CDR1 MDHEN and CDR2 SYDVKM. This CDR3 has 14 amino acids. With 5 bases removed from V and 4 bases from J, the gap between germline ends came to 12 bases. The CDR3 sequence: CASSLQGPNQPQHF. The DNA of the CDR3 is TGTGCCAGCAGTCTCCAGGGGCCAAATCAGCCCCAGCATTTT.

This sequence joins TRBV19 and TRBJ1-5, with 10 bases matching TRBD1. The CDR3 runs 17 residues. V lost 5 bases to trimming and J lost 0 bases; unmatched junction nucleotides: 7. In germline, CDR1 is LNHDA, CDR2 SQIVND (reference sequence). The chain's CDR3 is CASSVTGTGVSNQPQHF. CDR3 coding DNA: TGTGCCAGTAGTGTAACCGGGACAGGGGTTAGCAATCAGCCCCAGCATTTT.

The chain recombines TRBV5-6 with TRBJ2-6, with D unresolved. The germline CDR1 and CDR2 sequences are SGHDT and YYEEEE. Trimming removed 0 bases from V and 1 base from J, with 5 bases in between. The CDR3 covers 15 residues. CDR3 in amino acids: CASSLVESGANVLTF. The CDR3 DNA follows: TGTGCCAGCAGCTTGGTTGAGTCTGGGGCCAACGTCCTGACTTTC.

The chain combines TRBV9 with TRBJ1-3; no definite D call. Trimming cost V 0 bases and J 1 base, with 8 bases left between them. CDR3 length equals 15 residues. In germline, CDR1 is SGDLS, CDR2 YYNGEE. In DNA, the CDR3 is TGTGCCAGCAGCGTAGGCGAGGCTTCTGGAAACACCATATATTTT. It translates to CASSVGEASGNTIYF.

This sequence joins TRBV5-4 and TRBJ2-1; 8 bases are a match to TRBD2. CDR1 is SGHNT and CDR2 is YYREEE in the germline V gene (reference sequence). The J segment lost 8 bases and the V segment lost 3 bases, leaving 4 bases of the junction unmatched. The CDR3 is 13 residues long. In nucleotides, the CDR3 is TGTGCCAGCAGCTCCCGGGGGGGAGATGAGCAGTTCTTC. Translated: CASSSRGGDEQFF.

This chain uses TRBV18 with TRBJ2-1; TRBD2 aligns across 11 bases. V lost 3 bases and J lost 6; bases outside the gene matches: 10. This CDR3 spans 17 amino acids. CDR1 KGHSH and CDR2 LQKENI come from the germline V gene. CDR3 sequence (DNA): TGTGCCAGCTCACCCTCGAATAGCGGGGGGGCCGGCAATGAGCAGTTCTTC. Amino acid sequence: CASSPSNSGGAGNEQFF.

The chain joins TRBV30 to TRBJ2-7, with D perhaps given as TRBD1 or TRBD2 (5 bases each). This CDR3 has 14 residues. V lost 2 bases and J lost 2, with 13 bases in between. The germline V gene encodes CDR1 GTSNPN and CDR2 SVGIG (reference sequence). The CDR3 spells CAWSRGTATYEQYF. The CDR3 nucleotides read TGTGCCTGGAGTAGAGGGACCGCAACCTACGAGCAGTACTTC.

This chain connects TRBV6-5 to TRBJ2-1; 8 bases align to TRBD2. Unmatched junction bases numbered 12, after V lost 10 bases and J lost 4 bases. Germline lookup yields CDR1 MNHEY and CDR2 SVGAGI. The CDR3 runs to 15 residues. The CDR3 bases are TGTGCCACCATAGGTGTTCGGGGGGGGTACAATGAGCAGTTCTTC. This gives the protein CATIGVRGGYNEQFF.

The V gene is TRBV2, the J gene TRBJ2-2; D remains ambiguous. Trimming stripped 0 bases from V and 5 bases from J, with 13 bases between. The CDR3 extends over 16 amino acids. CDR1 is SNHLY and CDR2 is FYNNEI in the germline V gene. CDR3 DNA sequence: TGTGCCAGCAGTGAAGCTGGCAGGAGAGTAACCGGGGAGCTGTTTTTT. It encodes CASSEAGRRVTGELFF.